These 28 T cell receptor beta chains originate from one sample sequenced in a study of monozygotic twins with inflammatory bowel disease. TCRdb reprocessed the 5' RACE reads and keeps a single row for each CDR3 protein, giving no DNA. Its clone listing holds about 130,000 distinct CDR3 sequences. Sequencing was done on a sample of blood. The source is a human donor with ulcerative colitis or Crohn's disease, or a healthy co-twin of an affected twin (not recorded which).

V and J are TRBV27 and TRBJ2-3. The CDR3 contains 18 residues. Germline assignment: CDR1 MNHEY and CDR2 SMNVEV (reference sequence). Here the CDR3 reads CASSLRTSWVGDTDTQYF.

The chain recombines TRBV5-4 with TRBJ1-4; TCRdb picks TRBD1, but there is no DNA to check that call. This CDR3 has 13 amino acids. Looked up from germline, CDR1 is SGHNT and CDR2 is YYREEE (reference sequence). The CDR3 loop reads CASSLSGNEKLFF.

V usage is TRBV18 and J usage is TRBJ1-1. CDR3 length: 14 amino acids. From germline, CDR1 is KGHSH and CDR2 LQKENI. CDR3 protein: CASSQSGEYYEAFF.

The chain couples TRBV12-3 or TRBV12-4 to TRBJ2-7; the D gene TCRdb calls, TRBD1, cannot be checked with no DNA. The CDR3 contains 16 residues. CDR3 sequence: CASSSRGSGPSYEQYF.

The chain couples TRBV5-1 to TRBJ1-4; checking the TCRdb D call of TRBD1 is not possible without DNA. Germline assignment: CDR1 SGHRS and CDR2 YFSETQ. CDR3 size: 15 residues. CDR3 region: CASSPDGTTNEKLFF.

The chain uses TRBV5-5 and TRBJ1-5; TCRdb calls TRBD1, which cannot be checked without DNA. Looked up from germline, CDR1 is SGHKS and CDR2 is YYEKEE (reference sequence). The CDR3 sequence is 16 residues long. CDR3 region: CASSPIDRAGNQPQHF.

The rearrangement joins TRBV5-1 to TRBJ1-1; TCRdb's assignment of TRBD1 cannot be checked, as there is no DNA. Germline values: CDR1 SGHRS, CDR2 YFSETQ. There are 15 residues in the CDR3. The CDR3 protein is CASSLAGAMNTEAFF.

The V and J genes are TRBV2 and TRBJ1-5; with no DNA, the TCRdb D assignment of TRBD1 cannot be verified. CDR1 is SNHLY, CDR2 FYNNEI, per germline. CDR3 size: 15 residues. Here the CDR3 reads CASSVFRGGNQPQHF. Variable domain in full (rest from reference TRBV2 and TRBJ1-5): EPEVTQTPSHQVTQMGQEVILRCVPISNHLYFYWYRQILGQKVEFLVSFYNNEISEKSEIFDDQFSVERPDGSNFTLKIRSTKLEDSAMYFCASSVFRGGNQPQHFGDGTRLSIL.

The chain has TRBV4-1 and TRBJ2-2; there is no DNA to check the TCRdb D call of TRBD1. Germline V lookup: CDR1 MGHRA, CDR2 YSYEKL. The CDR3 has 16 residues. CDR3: CASSYGGTGSSGELFF.

The CDR3 spells CASSYGQGNNQPQHF. V gene TRBV12-3 or TRBV12-4 combines with J gene TRBJ1-5; the D call from TCRdb, TRBD1, cannot be confirmed without DNA. The length of the CDR3 is 15 residues.

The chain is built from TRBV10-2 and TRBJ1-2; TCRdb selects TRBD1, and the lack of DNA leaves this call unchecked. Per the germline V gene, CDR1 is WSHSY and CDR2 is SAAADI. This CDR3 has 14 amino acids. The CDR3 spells CASSEVGRGYGYTF.

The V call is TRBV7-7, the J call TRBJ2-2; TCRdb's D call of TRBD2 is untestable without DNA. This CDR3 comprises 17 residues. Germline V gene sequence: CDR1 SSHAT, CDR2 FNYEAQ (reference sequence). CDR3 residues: CASSLLAGGSDTGELFF. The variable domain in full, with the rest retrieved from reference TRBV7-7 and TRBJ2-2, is GAGVSQSPRYKVTKRGQDVTLRCDPISSHATLYWYQQALGQGPEFLTYFNYEAQPDKSGLPSDRFSAERPEGSISTLTIQRTEQRDSAMYRCASSLLAGGSDTGELFFGEGSRLTVL.

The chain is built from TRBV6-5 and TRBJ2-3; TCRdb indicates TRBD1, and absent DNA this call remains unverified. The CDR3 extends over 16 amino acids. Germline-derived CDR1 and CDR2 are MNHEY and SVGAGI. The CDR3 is CASSYMAGSYTDTQYF.

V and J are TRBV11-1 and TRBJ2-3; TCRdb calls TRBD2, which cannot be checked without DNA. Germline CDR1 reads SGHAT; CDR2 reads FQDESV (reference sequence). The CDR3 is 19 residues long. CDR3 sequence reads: CASRTYSGRRKESTDTQYF.

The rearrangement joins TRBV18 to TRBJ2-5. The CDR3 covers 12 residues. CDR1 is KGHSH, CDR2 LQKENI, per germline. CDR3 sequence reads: CASSPREETQYF.

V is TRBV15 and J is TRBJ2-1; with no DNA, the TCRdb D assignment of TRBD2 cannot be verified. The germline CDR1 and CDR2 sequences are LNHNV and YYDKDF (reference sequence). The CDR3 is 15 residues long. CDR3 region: CATSRGRGSYNEQFF.

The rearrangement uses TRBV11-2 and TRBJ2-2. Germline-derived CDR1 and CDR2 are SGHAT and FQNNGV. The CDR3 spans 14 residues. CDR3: CASSPRTNTGELFF.

CDR3 in amino acids: CSARDRLANTDTQYF. This sequence joins TRBV20-1 and TRBJ2-3; TCRdb's D gene call, TRBD2, goes unchecked for lack of DNA. This CDR3 has 15 residues. CDR1 is DFQATT, CDR2 SNEGSKA, per germline (reference sequence).

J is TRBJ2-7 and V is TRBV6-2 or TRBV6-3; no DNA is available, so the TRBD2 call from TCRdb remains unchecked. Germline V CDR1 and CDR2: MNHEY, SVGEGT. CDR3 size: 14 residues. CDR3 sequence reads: CASSYLPGGLEQYF.

The CDR3 sequence is CASSQGRANYGYTF. The V gene is TRBV4-3, the J gene TRBJ1-2. CDR3 length: 14 amino acids. Germline CDR1 and CDR2: LGHNA and YSLEER.

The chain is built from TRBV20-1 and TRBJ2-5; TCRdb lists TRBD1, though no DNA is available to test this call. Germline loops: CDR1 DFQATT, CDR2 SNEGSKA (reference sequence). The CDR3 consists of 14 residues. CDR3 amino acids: CSARRQGAKETQYF.

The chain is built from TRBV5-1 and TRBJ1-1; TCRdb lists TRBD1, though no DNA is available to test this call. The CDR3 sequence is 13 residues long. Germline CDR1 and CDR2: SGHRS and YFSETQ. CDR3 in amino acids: CASSYGQGSEAFF.

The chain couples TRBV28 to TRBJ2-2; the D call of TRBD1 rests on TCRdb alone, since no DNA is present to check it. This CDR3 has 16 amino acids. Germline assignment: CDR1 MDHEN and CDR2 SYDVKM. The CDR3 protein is CASSFLGGEHTGELFF.

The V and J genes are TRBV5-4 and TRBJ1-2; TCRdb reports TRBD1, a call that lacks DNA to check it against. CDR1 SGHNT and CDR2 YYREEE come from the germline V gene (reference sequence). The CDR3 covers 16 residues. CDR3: CASSLAGTGANYGYTF.

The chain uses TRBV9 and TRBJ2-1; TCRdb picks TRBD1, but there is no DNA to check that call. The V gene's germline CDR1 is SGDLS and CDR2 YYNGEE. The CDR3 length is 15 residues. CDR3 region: CASSPRDTAYNEQFF.

The CDR3 reads CASSRTLMGYGYTF. This chain links TRBV6-1 with TRBJ1-2. The CDR3 is made up of 14 amino acids. CDR1 is MNHNS and CDR2 is SASEGT in the germline V gene.

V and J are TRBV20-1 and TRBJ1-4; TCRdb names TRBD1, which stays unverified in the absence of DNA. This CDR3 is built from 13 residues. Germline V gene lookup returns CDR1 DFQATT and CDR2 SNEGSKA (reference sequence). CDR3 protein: CSATGADNEKLFF.

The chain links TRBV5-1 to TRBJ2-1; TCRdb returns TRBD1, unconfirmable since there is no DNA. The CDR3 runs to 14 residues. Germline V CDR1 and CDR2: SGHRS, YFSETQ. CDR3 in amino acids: CASSLIRGEPEQFF.